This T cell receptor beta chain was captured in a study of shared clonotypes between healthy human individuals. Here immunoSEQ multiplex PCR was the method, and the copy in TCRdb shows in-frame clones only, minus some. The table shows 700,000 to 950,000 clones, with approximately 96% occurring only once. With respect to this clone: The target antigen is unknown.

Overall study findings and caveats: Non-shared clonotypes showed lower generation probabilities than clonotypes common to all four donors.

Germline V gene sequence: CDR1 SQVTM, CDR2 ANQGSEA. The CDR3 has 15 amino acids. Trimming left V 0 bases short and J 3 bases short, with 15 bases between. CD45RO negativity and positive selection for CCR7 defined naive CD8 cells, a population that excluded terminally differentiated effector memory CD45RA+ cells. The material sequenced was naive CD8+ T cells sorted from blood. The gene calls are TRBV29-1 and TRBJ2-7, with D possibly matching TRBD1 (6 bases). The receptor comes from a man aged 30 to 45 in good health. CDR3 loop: CSVEDSDRPGYEQYF. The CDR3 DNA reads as TGCAGCGTTGAAGATTCCGACAGGCCGGGCTACGAGCAGTACTTC.